This is a list of T cell receptor beta chains from one sample in a study of blood T cell repertoires in COVID-19. The repertoire was sequenced with immunoSEQ multiplex PCR; TCRdb's copy has only in-frame clones and lacks some. This sample yields around 70,000 clones, of which about nine tenths are seen a single time; 1.5% belongs to the top ten. Sequenced material: peripheral blood. The receptors originated from a man aged 50-60 years with acute or convalescent COVID-19. CDR3s include the opening cysteine and the closing phenylalanine or tryptophan. The D gene is left open where the match is weak. Some rows have no size entry. The others give once, few or many, or a class for an expanded clone.

D: .
J: TRBJ1-2
size: .
V: TRBV12-3/TRBV12-4
length: 11
DNA: TGTGCCAGCAGACGTACAGTTGGCTACACCTTC
CDR3: CASRRTVGYTF

D: TRBD2
J: TRBJ2-3
size: .
V: TRBV27
length: 15
DNA: TGTGCCAGCAGCACCGGGACTAGCGGCACAGATACGCAGTATTTT
CDR3: CASSTGTSGTDTQYF

D: .
J: TRBJ2-6
size: .
V: TRBV6-5
length: 15
DNA: TGTGCCAGCAGCCGAGACAGCTCTGGGGCCAACGTCCTGACTTTC
CDR3: CASSRDSSGANVLTF

D: .
J: TRBJ1-1
size: .
V: TRBV27
length: 14
DNA: TGTGCCAGCAAAATGGGTACCCGGGTCACTGAAGCTTTCTTT
CDR3: CASKMGTRVTEAFF

D: TRBD2
J: TRBJ2-5
size: .
V: TRBV11-2
length: 16
DNA: TGTGCCAGCACCACCGGACGGACTAGCGGATCGGAGACCCAGTACTTC
CDR3: CASTTGRTSGSETQYF

D: TRBD2
J: TRBJ2-5
size: .
V: TRBV27
length: 15
DNA: TGTGCCAGCAGTTTCCGCGGGACTAGCAGGGAGACCCAGTACTTC
CDR3: CASSFRGTSRETQYF

D: TRBD2
J: TRBJ2-3
size: .
V: TRBV7-2
length: 16
DNA: TGTGCCAGCAGCTTAGTTGGCGGGCTGGGGGGGGATACGCAGTATTTT
CDR3: CASSLVGGLGGDTQYF

D: TRBD2
J: TRBJ2-7
size: .
V: TRBV18
length: 16
DNA: TGTGCCAGCTCACCCACCCGAGGCGGGAGCCTCTACGAGCAGTACTTC
CDR3: CASSPTRGGSLYEQYF

D: TRBD1
J: TRBJ2-1
size: .
V: TRBV5-6
length: 15
DNA: TGTGCCAGCAGTACGGGACAGCGAATATACAATGAGCAGTTCTTC
CDR3: CASSTGQRIYNEQFF

D: TRBD1
J: TRBJ2-1
size: .
V: TRBV5-1
length: 15
DNA: TGCGCCAGCAGCTTGGAAGGGACAGTCTACAATGAGCAGTTCTTC
CDR3: CASSLEGTVYNEQFF

D: .
J: TRBJ1-4
size: .
V: TRBV7-2
length: 15
DNA: TGTGCCAGCAGCCTAAACACAGCAACTAATGAAAAACTGTTTTTT
CDR3: CASSLNTATNEKLFF

D: TRBD2
J: TRBJ2-3
size: .
V: TRBV20-1
length: 11
DNA: TGCAGTGCGAGAGCGGGGTTGGCGCAGTATTTT
CDR3: CSARAGLAQYF

D: .
J: TRBJ1-4
size: .
V: TRBV30
length: 14
DNA: TGTGCCTGGAGACAGGGTCTAACTAATGAAAAACTGTTTTTT
CDR3: CAWRQGLTNEKLFF

D: .
J: TRBJ2-2
size: .
V: TRBV5-1
length: 14
DNA: TGCGCCAGCAGCTCGCGCACTGACACCGGGGAGCTGTTTTTT
CDR3: CASSSRTDTGELFF

D: .
J: TRBJ1-5
size: .
V: TRBV28
length: 14
DNA: TGTGCCAGCAGTTTATTCCGGGAAGATCAGCCCCAGCATTTT
CDR3: CASSLFREDQPQHF

D: .
J: TRBJ1-1
size: .
V: TRBV7-9
length: 14
DNA: TGTGCCAGCAGCTTAGCCGGGGAAGAATTTGAAGCTTTCTTT
CDR3: CASSLAGEEFEAFF

D: .
J: TRBJ1-2
size: few
V: TRBV29-1
length: 13
DNA: TGCAGCGTTGAAGAACCAGGGGCGCTTGGCTACACCTTC
CDR3: CSVEEPGALGYTF

D: .
J: TRBJ1-6
size: once
V: TRBV5-1
length: 16
DNA: TGCGCCAGCAGCTTGGATCTCTTAAGATCGGGGGGACCCCTCCACTTT
CDR3: CASSLDLLRSGGPLHF

D: TRBD1
J: TRBJ2-2
size: .
V: TRBV5-4
length: 15
DNA: TGTGCCAGCAGCCCGGGACAGGGATACACCGGGGAGCTGTTTTTT
CDR3: CASSPGQGYTGELFF

D: .
J: TRBJ2-3
size: .
V: TRBV6-4
length: 15
DNA: TGTGCCAGCAGTGAGGTCGGGGGAAGCACAGATACGCAGTATTTT
CDR3: CASSEVGGSTDTQYF

D: .
J: TRBJ2-2
size: .
V: TRBV30
length: 14
DNA: TGTGCCTGGAGTGCGACACCAAACACCGGGGAGCTGTTTTTT
CDR3: CAWSATPNTGELFF

D: .
J: TRBJ2-3
size: .
V: TRBV3-1/TRBV3-2
length: 15
DNA: TGTGCCAGCAGCCAAAATAGCATCTCCACAGATACGCAGTATTTT
CDR3: CASSQNSISTDTQYF

D: .
J: TRBJ2-2
size: .
V: TRBV28
length: 13
DNA: TGTGCCAGCAGTTTCCTCTACACCGGGGAGCTGTTTTTT
CDR3: CASSFLYTGELFF

D: .
J: TRBJ2-2
size: few
V: TRBV7-2
length: 16
DNA: TGTGCCAGCAGCCCGGAGGCCACGAGAAGAACCGGGGAGCTGTTTTTT
CDR3: CASSPEATRRTGELFF

D: .
J: TRBJ1-5
size: .
V: TRBV24-1
length: 14
DNA: TGTGCCACCAGTGAGGTAGCTAGCAATCAGCCCCAGCATTTT
CDR3: CATSEVASNQPQHF

D: .
J: TRBJ1-3
size: .
V: TRBV10-3
length: 15
DNA: TGTGCCATCAGTGACGGGGGAAACTCTGGAAACACCATATATTTT
CDR3: CAISDGGNSGNTIYF

D: .
J: TRBJ2-1
size: .
V: TRBV28
length: 15
DNA: TGTGCCAGCAGTCCCTGGGCGATGCAAGGCAATGAGCAGTTCTTC
CDR3: CASSPWAMQGNEQFF

D: TRBD1
J: TRBJ2-5
size: once
V: TRBV18
length: 13
DNA: TGTGCCAGCTCACGGGGACAGCAAGAGACCCAGTACTTC
CDR3: CASSRGQQETQYF

D: TRBD1
J: TRBJ2-5
size: .
V: TRBV5-1
length: 16
DNA: TGCGCCAGCAGCCTGTTGGGACAGGGGGCGAAAGAGACCCAGTACTTC
CDR3: CASSLLGQGAKETQYF

D: TRBD2
J: TRBJ2-3
size: .
V: TRBV5-1
length: 15
DNA: TGCGCCAGCAGACTTAGAAGCGGGAGTTCAGATACGCAGTATTTT
CDR3: CASRLRSGSSDTQYF

D: .
J: TRBJ1-2
size: .
V: TRBV6-1
length: 14
DNA: TGTGCCAGCAGTGAAGTGGGAGGGGAGTCCGGCTACACCTTC
CDR3: CASSEVGGESGYTF

D: .
J: TRBJ2-3
size: .
V: TRBV18
length: 14
DNA: TGTGCCAGCTCTGCACAGGGTTTGGGGGATACGCAGTATTTT
CDR3: CASSAQGLGDTQYF

D: .
J: TRBJ2-3
size: .
V: TRBV5-4
length: 14
DNA: TGTGCCAGCAGCCAGGTTATCGCAGCTGATACGCAGTATTTT
CDR3: CASSQVIAADTQYF

D: .
J: TRBJ2-1
size: .
V: TRBV29-1
length: 13
DNA: TGCAGCGTTGAAGGGGCTAGCTTGGGTGAGCAGTTCTTC
CDR3: CSVEGASLGEQFF

D: TRBD1
J: TRBJ1-6
size: .
V: TRBV10-3
length: 15
DNA: TGTGCCATCAGTAGTTCGACAGGGAACAGATCACCCCTCCACTTT
CDR3: CAISSSTGNRSPLHF

D: TRBD1
J: TRBJ2-5
size: .
V: TRBV24-1
length: 17
DNA: TGTGCCACCAGTGAGCCTGGGACAGGGGGTTTCCGGGAGACCCAGTACTTC
CDR3: CATSEPGTGGFRETQYF

D: .
J: TRBJ2-7
size: .
V: TRBV29-1
length: 16
DNA: TGCAGCGTTGAATTCCAGGGTGGGTCCCGCAACTACGAGCAGTACTTC
CDR3: CSVEFQGGSRNYEQYF

D: .
J: TRBJ1-2
size: .
V: TRBV6-5
length: 15
DNA: TGTGCCAGCAGTTACTCTCACGGCAGGGCCTATGGCTACACCTTC
CDR3: CASSYSHGRAYGYTF

D: TRBD2
J: TRBJ2-1
size: .
V: TRBV13
length: 15
DNA: TGTGCCAGCAGCCTTAGCGGGAGTGGGTACAATGAGCAGTTCTTC
CDR3: CASSLSGSGYNEQFF